This T cell receptor beta chain was sequenced for a study of T-cell memory formation after mild COVID-19 (dated by TCRdb to the early 2020s). Regarding the complete study: TCR sequence clusters from the two donors were largely donor specific. In two donors, T-cell clones that expanded and contracted after mild COVID-19 were followed by sequencing TCRalpha and TCRbeta repertoires longitudinally. Two young, previously healthy adult volunteers made up the cohort, one male and one female.

General conclusions and limits of the study: Only a couple of mild cases were covered in the study, and larger cohorts including severe cases with pre-infection samples were considered necessary. Balanced CD4/CD8 phenotypes were observed for clones contracting from day 15 to 85, whereas a bias towards CD4+ was observed for a second wave of clones expanding from day 15 to 37. Contracting CD4+ clones were found mainly in CM and EM memory subsets, while CD8+ clones were enriched in EMRA. SARS-CoV-2 specificity of the second-wave clones peaking on day 37 was not confirmed. Some responding clones were found in pre-infection memory, which suggests that pre-existing cross-reactive memory T cells took part in the SARS-CoV-2 response.

The sequencer was an Illumina NovaSeq 6000. TCRalpha and TCRbeta cDNA libraries were built by 5'RACE with constant-segment primers, adding sample barcodes and unique molecular identifiers. Trizol reagent was used to extract RNA from every sample. Libraries were amplified in two PCR steps, with a second sample barcode and Illumina TruSeq adapters added in the second step. Sequencing of the libraries was done on an Illumina NovaSeq, producing 2 x 150 bp paired-end reads. In the source study's methods: Reads were demultiplexed and collapsed into UMI-guided consensus sequences with migec v1.2.7. Using mixcr v2.1.11, UMI consensuses were aligned to TRA and TRB V and J templates and then assembled into clonotypes. Clonotypes were classified as expanded or contracted when called significant by both edgeR and NoisET, with noise models trained on biological replicates. For edgeR calls, the cutoffs were a false discovery rate-adjusted p below 0.01 and a log2 fold-change threshold of 1. PCA with hierarchical clustering of max-normalized trajectories of the 1000 most abundant clonotypes was used as exploratory dynamics analysis. Separately sequenced CD4+ and CD8+ repertoires were used to assign a CD4 or CD8 phenotype to each responding clone. TCRdb reprocessed the public reads (quality trimming at Q25 with fastp, clone calling with MiXCR) and kept in-frame beta chains. One record per CDR3 amino acid sequence lists the most common genes and DNA. The V and J calls were not made by the authors but by TCRdb's processing. The sample table shows 200,000 to 300,000 distinct CDR3 sequences, and over 15% are seen once. The biggest ten clones account for around 23% of the sample.

Ficoll-Paque density gradient centrifugation was the method used to isolate PBMCs. The germline V gene sets CDR1 to SGHRS and CDR2 to YFSETQ. For this chain, trimming is 0 bases at the V end and 7 bases at the J end, and the number of junction bases without a gene match is 5. The CDR3 holds 15 amino acids from the cysteine to the phenylalanine. CDR3 DNA is the only sequence kept; it has 45 bases, read in frame from the first base. This clonotype has just a few counts. The target of this receptor is not known. No base quality values were provided; no much bigger clone lies one nucleotide off. The source material was PBMCs or a T cell subset sorted from them (not recorded which). The TCR originated in a man aged 18 to 29 who had mild COVID-19 (a few samples of this study predate the infection). The sample titles of this study are shuffled in the database, so cell type and time point are left out; the donor was told from shared clones. The chain couples TRBV5-1 to TRBJ2-1, with 9 central nucleotides matching TRBD2. The sequence in DNA is TGCGCCAGCAGCTTGGGGCTAGCGGGGTCAAATGAGCAGTTCTTC. This gives the protein CASSLGLAGSNEQFF. Full variable domain (CDR3 extended with the reference TRBV5-1 and TRBJ2-1 proteins): KAGVTQTPRYLIKTRGQQVTLSCSPISGHRSVSWYQQTPGQGLQFLFEYFSETQRNKGNFPGRFSGRQFSNSRSEMNVSTLELGDSALYLCASSLGLAGSNEQFFGPGTRLTVL.